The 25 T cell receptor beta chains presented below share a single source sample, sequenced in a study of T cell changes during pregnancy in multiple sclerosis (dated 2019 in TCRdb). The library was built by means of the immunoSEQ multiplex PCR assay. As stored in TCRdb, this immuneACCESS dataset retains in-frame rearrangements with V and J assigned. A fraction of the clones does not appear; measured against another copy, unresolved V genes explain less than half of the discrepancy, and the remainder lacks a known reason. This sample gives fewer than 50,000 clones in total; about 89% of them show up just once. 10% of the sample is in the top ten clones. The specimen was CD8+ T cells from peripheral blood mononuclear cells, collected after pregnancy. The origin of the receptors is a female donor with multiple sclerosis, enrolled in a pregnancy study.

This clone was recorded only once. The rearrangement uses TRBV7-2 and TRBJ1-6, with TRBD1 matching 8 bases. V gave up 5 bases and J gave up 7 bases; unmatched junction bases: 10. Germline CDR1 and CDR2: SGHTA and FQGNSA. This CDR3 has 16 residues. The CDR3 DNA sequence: TGTGCCAGCAGCCCTGGACAGGGCTTCTCAAATTCACCCCTCCACTTT. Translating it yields CASSPGQGFSNSPLHF. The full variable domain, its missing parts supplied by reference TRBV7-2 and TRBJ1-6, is GAGVSQSPSNKVTEKGKDVELRCDPISGHTALYWYRQSLGQGLEFLIYFQGNSAPDKSGLPSDRFSAERTGGSVSTLTIQRTQQEDSAVYLCASSPGQGFSNSPLHFGNGTRLTVT.

As DNA, the CDR3 is TGTGCCAGTAGCGCGGGGGTCGGGGATACGCAGTATTTT. Translating gives CASSAGVGDTQYF. The V call is TRBV19, the J call TRBJ2-3, with 7 bases aligning to TRBD2. Germline V gene sequence: CDR1 LNHDA, CDR2 SQIVND (reference sequence). The CDR3 runs 13 residues. V lost 6 bases to trimming and J lost 6 bases; unmatched junction nucleotides: 6.

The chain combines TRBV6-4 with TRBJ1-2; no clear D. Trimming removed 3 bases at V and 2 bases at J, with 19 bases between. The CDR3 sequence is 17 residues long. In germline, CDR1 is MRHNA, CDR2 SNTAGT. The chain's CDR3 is CASSEAAGGLENYGYTF. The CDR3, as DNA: TGTGCCAGCAGTGAAGCGGCAGGCGGCCTCGAAAACTATGGCTACACCTTC.

DNA for the CDR3: TGTGCCAGCAATCCAGGCGGGGGGGCCGGTGAGCAGTACTTC. Amino acid sequence: CASNPGGGAGEQYF. The rearrangement links TRBV13 to TRBJ2-7; 9 nucleotides align to TRBD2. The CDR3 is 14 residues long. Unmatched junction bases numbered 11, after V lost 7 bases and J lost 7 bases. Per germline, CDR1 PRHDT and CDR2 FYEKMQ (reference sequence).

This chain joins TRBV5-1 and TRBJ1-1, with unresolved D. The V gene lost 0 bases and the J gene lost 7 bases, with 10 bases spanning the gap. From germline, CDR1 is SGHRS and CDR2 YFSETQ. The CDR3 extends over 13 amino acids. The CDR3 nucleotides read TGCGCCAGCAGCTTGGGCGGGCGCAATGAAGCTTTCTTT. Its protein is CASSLGGRNEAFF.

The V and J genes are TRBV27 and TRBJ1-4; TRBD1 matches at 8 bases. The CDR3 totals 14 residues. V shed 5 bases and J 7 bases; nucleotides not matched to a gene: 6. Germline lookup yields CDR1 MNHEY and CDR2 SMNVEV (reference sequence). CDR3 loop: CASSPGQGGEKLFF. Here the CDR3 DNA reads TGTGCCAGCAGTCCAGGACAGGGCGGTGAAAAACTGTTTTTT.

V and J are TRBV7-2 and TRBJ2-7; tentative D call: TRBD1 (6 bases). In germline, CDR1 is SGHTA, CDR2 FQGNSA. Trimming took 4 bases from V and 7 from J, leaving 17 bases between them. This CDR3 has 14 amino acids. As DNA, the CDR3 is TGTGCCAGCAGCTCCCCCATGGGGGCGGTGGAGCAGTACTTC. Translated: CASSSPMGAVEQYF.

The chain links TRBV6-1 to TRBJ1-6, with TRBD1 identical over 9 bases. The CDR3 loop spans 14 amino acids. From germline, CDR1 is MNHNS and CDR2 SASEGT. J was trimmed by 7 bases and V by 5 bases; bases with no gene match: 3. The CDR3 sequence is CASSPGTGNSPLHF. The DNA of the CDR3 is TGTGCCAGCAGTCCCGGGACAGGGAATTCACCCCTCCACTTT.

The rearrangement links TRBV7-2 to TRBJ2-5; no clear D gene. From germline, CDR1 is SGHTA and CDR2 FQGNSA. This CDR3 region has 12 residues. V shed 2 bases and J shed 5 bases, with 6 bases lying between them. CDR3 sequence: CASSLPRETQYF. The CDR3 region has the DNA TGTGCCAGCAGCTTACCCAGGGAGACCCAGTACTTC.

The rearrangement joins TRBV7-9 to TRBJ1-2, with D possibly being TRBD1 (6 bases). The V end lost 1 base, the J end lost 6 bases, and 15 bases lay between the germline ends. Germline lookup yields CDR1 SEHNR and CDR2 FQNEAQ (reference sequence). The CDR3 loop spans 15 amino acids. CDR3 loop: CASSLGRQVLDGYTF. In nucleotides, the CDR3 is TGTGCCAGCAGCTTAGGCCGACAGGTTCTGGATGGCTACACCTTC.

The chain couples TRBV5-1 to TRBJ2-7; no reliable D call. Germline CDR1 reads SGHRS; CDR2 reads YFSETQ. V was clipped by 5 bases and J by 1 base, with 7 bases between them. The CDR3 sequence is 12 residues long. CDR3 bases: TGCGCCAGCAGAGGCGGATCCTACGAGCAGTACTTC. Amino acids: CASRGGSYEQYF.

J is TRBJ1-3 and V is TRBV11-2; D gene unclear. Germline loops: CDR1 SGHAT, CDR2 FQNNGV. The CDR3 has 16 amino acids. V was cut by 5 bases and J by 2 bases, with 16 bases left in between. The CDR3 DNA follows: TGTGCCAGCAGCATAATTCGGTTTTTCCCTGGAAACACCATATATTTT. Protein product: CASSIIRFFPGNTIYF. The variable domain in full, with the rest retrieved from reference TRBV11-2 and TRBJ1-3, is EAGVAQSPRYKIIEKRQSVAFWCNPISGHATLYWYQQILGQGPKLLIQFQNNGVVDDSQLPKDRFSAERLKGVDSTLKIQPAKLEDSAVYLCASSIIRFFPGNTIYFGEGSWLTVV.

CDR3 amino acids: CASTGGIVNEKLFF. The DNA of the CDR3 is TGTGCCAGCACTGGAGGCATTGTAAATGAAAAACTGTTTTTT. V usage is TRBV7-9 and J usage is TRBJ1-4; D uncertain. Trimming left V 7 bases short and J 5 bases short, with 14 bases between. The CDR3 loop spans 14 amino acids. Per the germline V gene, CDR1 is SEHNR and CDR2 is FQNEAQ (reference sequence).

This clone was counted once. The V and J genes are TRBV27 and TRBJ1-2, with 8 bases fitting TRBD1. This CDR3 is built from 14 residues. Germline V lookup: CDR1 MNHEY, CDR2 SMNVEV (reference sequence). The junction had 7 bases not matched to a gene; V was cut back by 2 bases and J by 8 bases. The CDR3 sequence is CASSLGTGGYGYTF. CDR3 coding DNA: TGTGCCAGCAGTTTAGGGACAGGAGGGTACGGCTACACCTTC.

The CDR3 region has the DNA TGTGCCAGCGCCCCCGGCGGGGGGGCCACAGATACGCAGTATTTT. Translating gives CASAPGGGATDTQYF. The chain joins TRBV9 to TRBJ2-3; TRBD2 agrees at 9 bases. Unmatched junction bases numbered 8, after V lost 7 bases and J lost 2 bases. The CDR3 length is 15 residues. CDR1 SGDLS and CDR2 YYNGEE come from the germline V gene.

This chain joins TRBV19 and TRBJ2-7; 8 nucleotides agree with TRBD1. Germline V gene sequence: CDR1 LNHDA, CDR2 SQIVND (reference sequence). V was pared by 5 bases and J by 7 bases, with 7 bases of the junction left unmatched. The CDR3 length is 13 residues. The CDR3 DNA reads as TGTGCCAGTAGTCCGGGGACAGGAGATGAGCAGTACTTC. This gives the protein CASSPGTGDEQYF.

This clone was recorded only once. DNA of the CDR3: TGTGCCAGCAGCCTTAACAGGGGGCACCAGCCCCAGCATTTT. It encodes CASSLNRGHQPQHF. The chain uses TRBV5-6 and TRBJ1-5; 9 bases match TRBD1. This CDR3 is 14 amino acids long. V dropped 4 bases and J dropped 7; count of bases not matched to a gene: 6. In germline, CDR1 is SGHDT, CDR2 YYEEEE.

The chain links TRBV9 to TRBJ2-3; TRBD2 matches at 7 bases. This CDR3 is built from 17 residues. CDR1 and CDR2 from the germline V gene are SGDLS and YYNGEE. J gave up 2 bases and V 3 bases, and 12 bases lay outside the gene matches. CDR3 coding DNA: TGTGCCAGCAGCGCCAATATCCAGCGGGGCCTCACAGATACGCAGTATTTT. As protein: CASSANIQRGLTDTQYF.

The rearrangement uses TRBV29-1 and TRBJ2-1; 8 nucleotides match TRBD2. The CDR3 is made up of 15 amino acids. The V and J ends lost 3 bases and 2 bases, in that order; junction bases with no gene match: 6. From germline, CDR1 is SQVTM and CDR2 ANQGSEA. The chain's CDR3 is CSVESGGSTYNEQFF. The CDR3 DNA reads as TGCAGCGTTGAGAGCGGGGGCTCAACCTACAATGAGCAGTTCTTC.

Here the CDR3 reads CASSSLTDTQYF. CDR3 in DNA: TGTGCCAGCAGCTCCCTCACAGATACGCAGTATTTT. The chain uses TRBV13 and TRBJ2-3; D gene unclear. This CDR3 has 12 residues. The V and J ends lost 4 bases and 2 bases respectively, with 4 bases between them. Germline V gene sequence: CDR1 PRHDT, CDR2 FYEKMQ (reference sequence).

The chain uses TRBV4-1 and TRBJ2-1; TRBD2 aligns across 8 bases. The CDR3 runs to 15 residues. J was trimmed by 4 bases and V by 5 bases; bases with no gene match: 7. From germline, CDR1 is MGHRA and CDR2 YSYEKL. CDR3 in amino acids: CASSSTSDPYNEQFF. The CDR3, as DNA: TGCGCCAGCAGCTCGACTAGCGACCCTTACAATGAGCAGTTCTTC.

The CDR3 is CASTQGIDGYTF. CDR3 nucleotide sequence: TGTGCCAGCACACAGGGGATCGATGGCTACACCTTC. The chain combines TRBV11-2 with TRBJ1-2; 7 nucleotides agree with TRBD1. The germline CDR1 and CDR2 sequences are SGHAT and FQNNGV. This CDR3 has 12 amino acids. Losses at the gene ends were 7 bases for V and 6 bases for J; bases not matched to a gene: 5.

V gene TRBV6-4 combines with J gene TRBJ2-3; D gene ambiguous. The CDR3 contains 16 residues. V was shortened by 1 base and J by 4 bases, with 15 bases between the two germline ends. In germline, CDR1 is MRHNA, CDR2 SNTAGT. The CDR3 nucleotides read TGTGCCAGCAGTGACTTCGCTACCCCCGCGGCAGATACGCAGTATTTT. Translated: CASSDFATPAADTQYF.

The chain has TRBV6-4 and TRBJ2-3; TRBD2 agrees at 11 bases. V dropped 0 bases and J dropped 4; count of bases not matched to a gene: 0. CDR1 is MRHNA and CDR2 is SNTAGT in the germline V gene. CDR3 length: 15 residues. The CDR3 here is CASSDSSGGADTQYF. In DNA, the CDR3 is TGTGCCAGCAGTGACTCTAGCGGGGGGGCAGATACGCAGTATTTT.

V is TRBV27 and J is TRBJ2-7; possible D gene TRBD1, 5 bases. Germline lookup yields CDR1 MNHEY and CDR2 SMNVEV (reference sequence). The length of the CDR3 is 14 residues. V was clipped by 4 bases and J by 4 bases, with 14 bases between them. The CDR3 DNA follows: TGTGCCAGCAGTTGGGGCAGCAAGGGTTACGAGCAGTACTTC. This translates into CASSWGSKGYEQYF.